Below are 20 T cell receptor beta chains sequenced from a single sample in a study of blood T cell repertoires in COVID-19. Sequencing used immunoSEQ multiplex PCR; TCRdb keeps in-frame clones, though not all of them. This table holds more than 300,000 clones, approximately 89% found once. The sequenced material came from peripheral blood. The receptors stem from a woman in her 30s with COVID-19, enrolled during active disease.

The chain carries TRBV29-1 and TRBJ1-5, with 7 bases aligning to TRBD1. The CDR3 length is 13 residues. Losses at the gene ends were 4 bases for V and 6 bases for J; bases not matched to a gene: 6. The V gene's germline CDR1 is SQVTM and CDR2 ANQGSEA. The DNA for the CDR3 is TGCAGCGTTGTGGTAGGGGGCGGTCAGCCCCAGCATTTT. Residues: CSVVVGGGQPQHF. Drawing the rest from reference TRBV29-1 and TRBJ1-5, the complete variable domain is SAVISQKPSRDICQRGTSLTIQCQVDSQVTMMFWYRQQPGQSLTLIATANQGSEATYESGFVIDKFPISRPNLTFSTLTVSNMSPEDSSIYLCSVVVGGGQPQHFGDGTRLSIL.

This sequence joins TRBV30 and TRBJ1-1; possibly TRBD1 for D (5 bases). CDR3 length: 15 residues. Germline V gene sequence: CDR1 GTSNPN, CDR2 SVGIG (reference sequence). V was cut by 2 bases and J by 5 bases, with 18 bases left in between. The CDR3 sequence: CAWSRWRGGRTEAFF. The CDR3 DNA reads TGTGCCTGGAGTCGGTGGAGGGGCGGACGAACTGAAGCTTTCTTT.

This clone has only a few counts. The chain combines TRBV29-1 with TRBJ2-1; D gene ambiguous. The CDR3 extends over 14 amino acids. CDR1 and CDR2 (germline): SQVTM, ANQGSEA. V was cut by 1 base and J by 0 bases, with 7 bases left in between. The CDR3 coding sequence is TGCAGCGTTGAAGGACGGAGCTCCTACAATGAGCAGTTCTTC. Encoded protein: CSVEGRSSYNEQFF.

The V gene is TRBV7-8, the J gene TRBJ2-6; D uncertain. V shed 1 base and J shed 4 bases, with 8 bases lying between them. Germline CDR1 and CDR2: SGHVS and FQNEAQ. The CDR3 totals 15 residues. The CDR3 region is CASSLGVPGANVLTF. In DNA, the CDR3 is TGTGCCAGCAGCTTAGGAGTGCCGGGGGCCAACGTCCTGACTTTC.

The rearrangement links TRBV19 to TRBJ1-2; D is undetermined. The CDR3 is made up of 11 amino acids. In germline, CDR1 is LNHDA, CDR2 SQIVND (reference sequence). The V gene lost 11 bases and the J gene lost 6 bases, with 13 bases spanning the gap. CDR3 bases: TGTGCCCCAAGGGAGGGAGATGGCTACACCTTC. As protein: CAPREGDGYTF.

This chain joins TRBV7-9 and TRBJ1-1, with TRBD1 identical over 7 bases. CDR1 and CDR2 (germline): SEHNR, FQNEAQ (reference sequence). The CDR3 loop spans 14 amino acids. V was clipped by 2 bases and J by 5 bases; unmatched bases: 5. CDR3 sequence reads: CASSLTGARTEAFF. The CDR3, as DNA: TGTGCCAGCAGCTTAACAGGGGCCAGGACTGAAGCTTTCTTT.

The rearrangement uses TRBV2 and TRBJ1-5, with 7 bases that match TRBD1. Losses at the gene ends were 7 bases for V and 9 bases for J; bases not matched to a gene: 12. The CDR3 runs to 14 residues. Germline CDR1 reads SNHLY; CDR2 reads FYNNEI. The CDR3 sequence: CASTLRTGGRPQHF. In DNA form, the CDR3 reads TGTGCCAGCACCCTTCGGACAGGAGGACGGCCCCAGCATTTT. The full variable domain, its missing parts supplied by reference TRBV2 and TRBJ1-5, is EPEVTQTPSHQVTQMGQEVILRCVPISNHLYFYWYRQILGQKVEFLVSFYNNEISEKSEIFDDQFSVERPDGSNFTLKIRSTKLEDSAMYFCASTLRTGGRPQHFGDGTRLSIL.

This clone was found a few times. The chain is built from TRBV3-1 (or the pseudogene TRBV3-2) and TRBJ1-3, with TRBD1 matching over 7 bases. Germline V gives CDR1 LGHDT, CDR2 YNNKEL (reference sequence). The CDR3 contains 16 residues. The ends lost 5 bases at V and 1 base at J; junction bases unmatched: 8. The CDR3 is CASSFGTEDSGNTIYF. The CDR3 nucleotides are TGTGCCAGCAGCTTCGGGACAGAAGATTCTGGAAACACCATATATTTT.

The chain couples TRBV3-1 (or the pseudogene TRBV3-2) to TRBJ2-5; maybe TRBD1 (6 bases). Germline CDR1 and CDR2: LGHDT and YNNKEL (reference sequence). This CDR3 is built from 15 residues. Trimming cost V 1 base and J 1 base, with 10 bases left between them. The CDR3 DNA is TGTGCCAGCAGCCAAGGGCCCAGGGGCCAAGAGACCCAGTACTTC. Protein sequence: CASSQGPRGQETQYF.

The chain has TRBV13 and TRBJ1-6, with 10 bases aligning to TRBD1. The V gene's germline CDR1 is PRHDT and CDR2 FYEKMQ (reference sequence). The CDR3 is made up of 12 amino acids. The V segment lost 8 bases and the J segment 8 bases; nucleotides outside the gene matches: 0. The CDR3 protein is CASGTGDSPLHF. In DNA form, the CDR3 reads TGTGCCAGCGGGACAGGGGATTCACCCCTCCACTTT.

In this sample, this clone turned up a few times. The V and J genes are TRBV5-1 and TRBJ2-1; 11 nucleotides agree with TRBD2. The CDR3 loop spans 19 amino acids. J was trimmed by 0 bases and V by 3 bases; bases with no gene match: 11. Looked up from germline, CDR1 is SGHRS and CDR2 is YFSETQ. CDR3 sequence reads: CASSSYGTSGTSSYNEQFF. In nucleotides, the CDR3 is TGCGCCAGCAGCTCTTACGGGACTAGCGGAACGAGCTCCTACAATGAGCAGTTCTTC.

The V and J genes are TRBV28 and TRBJ1-1; maybe TRBD1 (5 bases). The CDR3 extends over 13 amino acids. The germline V gene encodes CDR1 MDHEN and CDR2 SYDVKM. V was clipped by 6 bases and J by 7 bases, with 15 bases between them. The CDR3 DNA reads as TGTGCCAGCAGCGTAACCGACAGCCATGAAGCTTTCTTT. It specifies CASSVTDSHEAFF. Variable domain in full (rest from reference TRBV28 and TRBJ1-1): DVKVTQSSRYLVKRTGEKVFLECVQDMDHENMFWYRQDPGLGLRLIYFSYDVKMKEKGDIPEGYSVSREKKERFSLILESASTNQTSMYLCASSVTDSHEAFFGQGTRLTVV.

V is TRBV18 and J is TRBJ2-6; the D gene is possibly TRBD2 (5 bases). Germline CDR1 KGHSH, CDR2 LQKENI. V was cut by 7 bases and J by 8 bases, with 18 bases left in between. There are 15 residues in the CDR3. CDR3 region: CASWSGTGWTNVLTF. The CDR3 DNA reads TGTGCCAGCTGGAGCGGAACGGGGTGGACCAACGTCCTGACTTTC. Drawing the rest from reference TRBV18 and TRBJ2-6, the complete variable domain is NAGVMQNPRHLVRRRGQEARLRCSPMKGHSHVYWYRQLPEEGLKFMVYLQKENIIDESGMPKERFSAEFPKEGPSILRIQQVVRGDSAAYFCASWSGTGWTNVLTFGAGSRLTVL.

This CDR3 is CASSSRVAGSTGELFF. The CDR3 nucleotides are TGCGCCAGCAGCAGCAGAGTAGCGGGGAGCACCGGGGAGCTGTTTTTT. The genes are TRBV5-1 and TRBJ2-2, with 8 bases identical to TRBD2. The J segment lost 4 bases and the V segment lost 4 bases, leaving 9 bases of the junction unmatched. The CDR3 runs 16 residues. Germline V CDR1 and CDR2: SGHRS, YFSETQ.

The J gene is TRBJ1-6, the V gene TRBV19, with 8 positions matching TRBD1. CDR1 and CDR2 from the germline V gene are LNHDA and SQIVND (reference sequence). The CDR3 is made up of 16 amino acids. V gave up 5 bases and J gave up 7 bases; unmatched junction bases: 10. CDR3 sequence (DNA): TGTGCCAGTAGTCCCCGGACAGGGCCTCTCAATTCACCCCTCCACTTT. This encodes CASSPRTGPLNSPLHF.

The rearrangement joins TRBV21-1 to TRBJ2-5; the D call in the table, TRBD2, was not verified against the DNA. TRBV21-1 has pseudogene status. This CDR3 spans 15 amino acids. The CDR3 nucleotides are TGTGCCAGCAGCAGCCTAGCGGGGGGGCAAGAGACCCAGTACTTC. Translated: CASSSLAGGQETQYF.

This clone appeared once. The chain's CDR3 is CASSSVSNQPQHF. Written as DNA, the CDR3 is TGCGCCAGCTCTTCGGTTAGCAATCAGCCCCAGCATTTT. This chain uses TRBV10-2 with TRBJ1-5; D is ambiguous. Germline CDR1 WSHSY, CDR2 SAAADI. The CDR3 contains 13 residues. Trimming removed 8 bases from V and 0 bases from J, with 8 bases in between.

This sequence joins TRBV6-5 and TRBJ2-7; D is uncertain. V was pared by 7 bases and J by 3 bases, with 19 bases between. Germline values: CDR1 MNHEY, CDR2 SVGAGI. This CDR3 is 15 amino acids long. The CDR3 loop reads CASNDISPYSYEQYV. The CDR3 DNA reads as TGTGCCAGCAACGATATCTCCCCCTACAGCTACGAGCAGTACGTC.

The V and J genes are TRBV12-3 or TRBV12-4 and TRBJ1-1; D might be TRBD1 (5 bases). This CDR3 is built from 13 residues. V lost 7 bases and J 7 bases, leaving 16 bases between the germline ends. The DNA of the CDR3 is TGTGCCAGCAACACCGGGACGGACTATGAAGCTTTCTTT. Encoded protein: CASNTGTDYEAFF.

A single count supports this clone. CDR3 in DNA: TGTGCCAGCAGCTTCGCCCTATCCGGAACAGGGGACCGCTACGAGCAGTACTTC. It is translated as CASSFALSGTGDRYEQYF. V gene TRBV7-9 combines with J gene TRBJ2-7, with 7 bases fitting TRBD1. With V trimmed by 3 bases and J by 3 bases, 17 bases remained unmatched. The CDR3 runs to 18 residues. The germline V gene has CDR1 SEHNR and CDR2 FQNEAQ (reference sequence). The full variable domain, with the rest looked up from reference TRBV7-9 and TRBJ2-7, is DTGVSQNPRHKITKRGQNVTFRCDPISEHNRLYWYRQTLGQGPEFLTYFQNEAQLEKSRLLSDRFSAERPKGSFSTLEIQRTEQGDSAMYLCASSFALSGTGDRYEQYFGPGTRLTVT.